This T cell receptor (beta chain) was obtained from a study of T cell responses to AZD1222 COVID-19 vaccine. On this clone itself: Its specificity is unknown.

Study-wide results and limits: Distributed over spike, vaccine-associated CD4 TCRs predominated at 160-218 and 743-854. Only a handful of people who got AZD1222 tested seropositive at baseline. The donor cohort was predominantly white British with a female majority, and clonal diversity may have been underestimated.

J was trimmed by 9 bases and V by 2 bases; bases with no gene match: 7. The CDR3 totals 15 residues. Germline lookup yields CDR1 MGHRA and CDR2 YSYEKL. Only in-frame clones appear in the TCRdb table, and some are missing; sequencing was by immunoSEQ multiplex PCR. Among about 120,000 clones listed, roughly 91% were seen once. This clonotype was sampled from an adult in good health. The sample was peripheral blood, taken on day 0 of AZD1222 vaccination. The rearrangement joins TRBV4-1 to TRBJ1-6, with 7 bases matching TRBD1. Written as DNA, the CDR3 is TGCGCCAGCAGCCAAAATACAGGGGACTCTTCACCCCTCCACTTT. Its protein product is CASSQNTGDSSPLHF.